This T cell receptor beta chain was sequenced for a study of Ad26.COV2.S vaccination and SARS-CoV-2 variants. This clone was observed a few times. What it binds is unknown. The study's findings and limits: Responses of T cells in total may have been underestimated by the TCR breadth and depth analyses.

The treatment was: 15 to 20 received Ad26.COV2.S at low or high dose, single or two shots; 5 received placebo; per-sample allocation not given. Vaccine and placebo recipients were sampled on day 63 after the first injection. As its vector, the vaccine had Ad26, which expressed Wuhan-strain SARS-CoV-2 spike. This table comes from immunoSEQ multiplex PCR, and its TCRdb copy is limited to in-frame clones, with some not included. There are around 250,000 clones in the sample; roughly 85% occur only once, and less than 3% lies in the top ten. The sequenced sample was peripheral blood, obtained in a trial of Ad26.COV2.S vaccine versus placebo. The sequence was collected from a person aged 18-60 years who received the Ad26.COV2.S COVID-19 vaccine or a placebo.

In nucleotides, the CDR3 is TGTGCCAGTAGCCTCGGGACAGGGGCTAGACAGAACACAGATACGCAGTATTTT. It specifies CASSLGTGARQNTDTQYF. This rearrangement joins TRBV19 to TRBJ2-3; 10 bases agree with TRBD1. With V trimmed by 6 bases and J by 2 bases, 14 bases remained unmatched. CDR1 and CDR2 from the germline V gene are LNHDA and SQIVND (reference sequence). CDR3 size: 18 residues.